A selection of T cell receptor beta chains follows, all from one sample in a study of shared clonotypes between healthy human individuals. Assay used: immunoSEQ multiplex PCR; TCRdb lists only in-frame clones, some missing. The repertoire holds 2 million to 2.5 million clones, with about 92% as singletons. Material: naive CD4+ T cells from PBMCs. The receptor source for this set is a man younger than 30 in good health. Some clones in this sample may be carry-over from other donors' samples. The CDR3 runs from the conserved cysteine through the conserved F or W. D genes are given only for firm matches. Not all rows give a size; the values are once, few, many and, for expanded clones, a class.

>TRBJ1-4|TRBD1|TRBV4-3|-
TGCGCCAGCAGCCAAGGACAACAGGGGGCGCGAGTTTTT
CASSQGQQGARVF
>TRBJ1-1|TRBD1|TRBV28|-
TGTGCCAGCAGCCCCGGGACAGGACTCACTGAAGCTTTCTTT
CASSPGTGLTEAFF
>TRBJ2-1|TRBD2|TRBV13|-
TGTGCCAGCAGCCGGTATAGCGGGAGGGCCGGTGAGCAGTTCTTC
CASSRYSGRAGEQFF
>TRBJ1-5|TRBD1|TRBV7-2|-
TGTGCCAGCAGCCAGGGGACAGGGGGAAATCAGCCCCAGCATTTT
CASSQGTGGNQPQHF
>TRBJ2-7|TRBD1|TRBV5-5|once
TGTGCCAGCAGCAAACAGACAGGGGTCTATGAGCAGTACTTC
CASSKQTGVYEQYF
>TRBJ2-2|TRBD1|TRBV7-3|once
TGTGCCAGCAGCATAAACCTGTACAGGGGTCCCGGGGAGCTGTTTTTT
CASSINLYRGPGELFF
>TRBJ2-2|TRBD2|TRBV18|-
TGTGCCAGCTCACCACCGGGCGGGAGATCCACCGGGGAGCTGTTTTTT
CASSPPGGRSTGELFF
>TRBJ1-2|TRBD1|TRBV28|-
TGTGCCAGCAGTCAACAGGGGGAAGGCTACACCTTC
CASSQQGEGYTF
>TRBJ2-5|TRBD1|TRBV6-1|-
TGTGCCAGCGGACGACAGGGCCAAGAGACCCAGTACTTC
CASGRQGQETQYF
>TRBJ1-2|-|TRBV28|once
TGTGCCAGCACCCACGGCGGGGCTAACTATGGCTACACCTTC
CASTHGGANYGYTF
>TRBJ2-1|TRBD2|TRBV5-1|-
TGCGCCAGCAGCTTGGCCACTAGCGGGAGGGGAGATGAGCAGTTCTTC
CASSLATSGRGDEQFF
>TRBJ2-7|-|TRBV30|-
TGTGCCTGGACGACCCCGAACTCCTACGAGCAGTACTTC
CAWTTPNSYEQYF
>TRBJ2-4|TRBD2|TRBV4-3|-
TGCGCCAGCAGCCAAGAGTGGATGCCAGCGGGGGTTCAGTACTTC
CASSQEWMPAGVQYF
>TRBJ2-7|TRBD2|TRBV7-9|-
TGTGCCAGCAGCGACACTAGCGAAAGCTACGAGCAGTACTTC
CASSDTSESYEQYF
>TRBJ1-2|-|TRBV27|-
TGTGCCAGCAGTTTATCGGGGGGATCAGGAGGCTACACCTTC
CASSLSGGSGGYTF
>TRBJ1-4|-|TRBV5-6|-
TGTGCCAGCAGCTTCAGGGAGGGGAATGAAAAACTGTTTTTT
CASSFREGNEKLFF
>TRBJ1-2|TRBD1|TRBV28|-
TGTGCCAGCAGTTTTCGGACAGGAGGGGGATATGGCTACACCTTC
CASSFRTGGGYGYTF
>TRBJ1-3|-|TRBV9|-
TGTGCCAGCAGCGAGATCCCACCCCGGGGCACCATATATTTT
CASSEIPPRGTIYF
>TRBJ2-6|-|TRBV7-3|-
TGTGCCAGCAGTCGAGGCCCTCGGGGAGGTGCTGGGGCCAACGTCCTGACTTTC
CASSRGPRGGAGANVLTF
>TRBJ2-7|-|TRBV30|once
TGTGCCTGGAGTCCAACCTCGTACGAGCAGTACTTC
CAWSPTSYEQYF
>TRBJ1-5|-|TRBV28|-
TGTGCCAGCAGTTCCGGTGCAGGTAATAGCAATCAGCCCCAGCATTTT
CASSSGAGNSNQPQHF
>TRBJ1-4|-|TRBV2|once
TGTGCCAGCAGTGATTTGGCTAATGAAAAACTGTTTTTT
CASSDLANEKLFF
>TRBJ2-4|TRBD2|TRBV5-1|-
TGCGCCAGCAGCTTCGACCCGGGAGGGTACCTAGCCAAAAACATTCAGTACTTC
CASSFDPGGYLAKNIQYF
>TRBJ2-2|-|TRBV4-2|-
TGTGCCAGCAGCCTACCTTCCGGGACATCGAACACCGGGGAGCTGTTTTTT
CASSLPSGTSNTGELFF
>TRBJ2-7|TRBD2|TRBV7-9|-
TGTGCCAGCAGCTCAGCGCACCGGCGGGAGGACTACGAGCAGTACTTC
CASSSAHRREDYEQYF
>TRBJ2-5|-|TRBV5-3|-
TGTGCCAGAAGCTTGGACAGGGTAGAGACCCAGTACTTC
CARSLDRVETQYF
>TRBJ2-7|-|TRBV27|-
TGTGCCAGCAGTTTAAAAGCTTTCGGGGCAGGGACCCTCTCCTACGAGCAGTACTTC
CASSLKAFGAGTLSYEQYF
>TRBJ2-7|-|TRBV4-2|once
TGTGCCAGCAGCCAAGGGTCGACTCCGGGAGAGCAGTACTTC
CASSQGSTPGEQYF
>TRBJ1-1|-|TRBV7-9|-
TGTGCCACCGGCCAACCCGAAGCTTTCTTT
CATGQPEAFF
>TRBJ1-3|TRBD1|TRBV11-2|-
TGTGCCAGCAGCCGAACAGGGGGCCGAAACACCATATATTTT
CASSRTGGRNTIYF
>TRBJ1-5|TRBD1|TRBV15|-
TGTGCCACCAGCAGTAACAGGGGCCAGCCCCAGCATTTT
CATSSNRGQPQHF
>TRBJ1-1|TRBD1|TRBV6-5|-
TGTGCCAGCAATAGACAGGGAAACACTGAAGCTTTCTTT
CASNRQGNTEAFF
>TRBJ2-1|-|TRBV11-2|-
TGTGCCAGCAGCCCCACCGGGAATGAGCAGTTCTTC
CASSPTGNEQFF
>TRBJ1-2|-|TRBV7-2|-
TGTGCCAGCAGCTCAAACATCTATAGCTACACCTTC
CASSSNIYSYTF
>TRBJ2-5|TRBD2|TRBV5-1|-
TGCGCCAGCAGCCCGGGAGGAGGGGAGACCCAGTACTTC
CASSPGGGETQYF
>TRBJ2-7|-|TRBV7-2|-
TGTGCCAGCAGCTTAAAGGGGGGCATCTACGAGCAGTACTTC
CASSLKGGIYEQYF